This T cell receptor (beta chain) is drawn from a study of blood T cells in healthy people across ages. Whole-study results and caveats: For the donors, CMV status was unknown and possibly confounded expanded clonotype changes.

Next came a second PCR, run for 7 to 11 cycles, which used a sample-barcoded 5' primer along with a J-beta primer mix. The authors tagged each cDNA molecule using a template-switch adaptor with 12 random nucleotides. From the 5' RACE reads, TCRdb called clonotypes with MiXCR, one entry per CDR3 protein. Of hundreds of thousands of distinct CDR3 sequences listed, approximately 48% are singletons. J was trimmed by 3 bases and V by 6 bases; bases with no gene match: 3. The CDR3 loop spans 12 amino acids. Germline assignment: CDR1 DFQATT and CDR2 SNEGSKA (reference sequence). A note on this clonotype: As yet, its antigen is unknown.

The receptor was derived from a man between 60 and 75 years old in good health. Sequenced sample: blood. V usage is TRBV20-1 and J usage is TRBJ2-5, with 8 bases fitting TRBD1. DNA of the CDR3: TGCAGTGCCCAGGGACAGGAAGAGACCCAGTACTTC. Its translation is CSAQGQEETQYF.